This entry lists 11 T cell receptor beta chains sequenced from one sample in a study of cytomegalovirus exposure and HLA in healthy donors (TCRdb year 2017). The library was generated by the immunoSEQ multiplex PCR assay. The source is immuneACCESS, and TCRdb retained only in-frame sequences with V and J called. Part of the clones is not carried over; for the studies checked, unresolved V genes explain less than half of this, and the remainder is unexplained. The sample table holds approximately 170,000 clones, of which about 85% were seen once. The ten largest clones take up around a sixth of the sample. Sequencing was done on a sample of PBMCs. Receptor source: a young man in good health and CMV-seropositive.

A few counts support this clone. The rearrangement links TRBV28 to TRBJ1-1, with TRBD1 matching over 7 bases. Unmatched junction bases numbered 10, after V lost 7 bases and J lost 5 bases. Germline CDR1 and CDR2: MDHEN and SYDVKM. The CDR3 has 14 amino acids. Here the CDR3 reads CASTGGTAGTEAFF. The CDR3 nucleotides read TGTGCCAGCACTGGCGGGACAGCAGGAACTGAAGCTTTCTTT.

The V call is TRBV6-5, the J call TRBJ2-7; maybe TRBD2 (5 bases). Trimming stripped 6 bases from V and 7 bases from J, with 10 bases between. Per the germline V gene, CDR1 is MNHEY and CDR2 is SVGAGI. The CDR3 runs 11 residues. CDR3 region: CASRSGGEQYF. Here the CDR3 DNA reads TGTGCCAGCAGGTCAGGAGGAGAGCAGTACTTC.

The chain uses TRBV6-4 and TRBJ2-3; 11 nucleotides align to TRBD2. Trimming cost V 0 bases and J 1 base; bases outside gene matches: 0. The germline CDR1 and CDR2 sequences are MRHNA and SNTAGT. This CDR3 has 16 residues. Here the CDR3 DNA reads TGTGCCAGCAGTGACTCGACTAGCGGGGGCACAGATACGCAGTATTTT. Its translation: CASSDSTSGGTDTQYF.

This clone was recorded a few times. The junction differs from germline at one of its ends, possibly a read error. This chain links TRBV28 with TRBJ1-1, with D unclear. In germline, CDR1 is MDHEN, CDR2 SYDVKM. The CDR3 has 11 residues. The CDR3 coding sequence is TGTGCCAGCAGTTTAATGACTGGAGCTTTCTTT. Its protein is CASSLMTGAFF.

This clone was observed once. The V and J genes are TRBV7-6 and TRBJ1-1, with D uncertain. The germline V gene has CDR1 SGHVS and CDR2 FNYEAQ. The CDR3 loop spans 12 amino acids. V was cut by 1 base and J by 7 bases, with 7 bases left in between. CDR3 coding DNA: TGTGCCAGCAGCTTAGGGTACGGTGAAGCTTTCTTT. This encodes CASSLGYGEAFF.

This clone was observed at least ten times. This rearrangement joins TRBV28 to TRBJ1-1; 7 bases agree with TRBD1. CDR3 length equals 13 residues. Germline V lookup: CDR1 MDHEN, CDR2 SYDVKM. Germline trimming cut 5 bases from V and 9 bases from J; bases unmatched to any gene: 9. The CDR3 nucleotides read TGTGCCAGCAGTCCCAGGGTGACAGGGAAAGCTTTCTTT. Translating gives CASSPRVTGKAFF.

This CDR3 is CASSYAQDTDTQYF. DNA for the CDR3: TGTGCCAGCAGTTACGCACAGGACACAGATACGCAGTATTTT. The J gene is TRBJ2-3, the V gene TRBV6-5; TRBD1 is a possible D gene (5 bases). The V gene's germline CDR1 is MNHEY and CDR2 SVGAGI. CDR3 size: 14 residues. The V gene lost 2 bases and the J gene lost 2 bases, with 8 bases spanning the gap.

The chain combines TRBV7-9 with TRBJ2-5; 7 bases are shared with TRBD1. V dropped 4 bases and J dropped 4; count of bases not matched to a gene: 9. The CDR3 runs to 15 residues. CDR1 is SEHNR and CDR2 is FQNEAQ in the germline V gene (reference sequence). CDR3 coding DNA: TGTGCCAGCAGCTCCGACAGGGAAGTAGGAGAGACCCAGTACTTC. It translates to CASSSDREVGETQYF.

The gene calls are TRBV4-1 and TRBJ2-7; 8 bases map to TRBD2. Trimming cost V 2 bases and J 5 bases; bases outside gene matches: 8. CDR1 is MGHRA and CDR2 is YSYEKL in the germline V gene. The CDR3 runs 15 residues. The CDR3 is CASSQRTGRGDEQYF. In nucleotides, the CDR3 is TGCGCCAGCAGCCAACGGACGGGGCGGGGGGACGAGCAGTACTTC.

The chain recombines TRBV5-1 with TRBJ2-1, with D possibly being TRBD2 (6 bases). Trimming removed 4 bases at V and 8 bases at J, with 13 bases between. The CDR3 covers 13 residues. CDR1 SGHRS and CDR2 YFSETQ come from the germline V gene. The CDR3 bases are TGCGCCAGCAGCGGGGGGAACTTCGATGAGCAGTTCTTC. It specifies CASSGGNFDEQFF. The variable domain in full, with the rest retrieved from reference TRBV5-1 and TRBJ2-1, is KAGVTQTPRYLIKTRGQQVTLSCSPISGHRSVSWYQQTPGQGLQFLFEYFSETQRNKGNFPGRFSGRQFSNSRSEMNVSTLELGDSALYLCASSGGNFDEQFFGPGTRLTVL.

V and J are TRBV4-1 and TRBJ1-1; 9 bases match TRBD1. The CDR3 is 16 amino acids. The germline CDR1 and CDR2 sequences are MGHRA and YSYEKL. Unmatched junction bases numbered 5, after V lost 1 base and J lost 2 bases. The DNA of the CDR3 is TGCGCCAGCAGCCAAGGTGACAGGGGGGTAAACACTGAAGCTTTCTTT. Its translation is CASSQGDRGVNTEAFF.